These 25 T cell receptor beta chains originate from one sample sequenced in a study of OX40 agonist ivuxolimab in advanced cancers. Assay: immunoSEQ multiplex PCR; the TCRdb copy retains only in-frame clones and omits some. The table records around 65,000 clones, 91% of them present only once. Sample: CD4+ or CD8+ T cells sorted from blood, taken in a trial of the OX40 agonist ivuxolimab. The source is an adult with an advanced solid tumor such as melanoma, head and neck, liver or kidney cancer.

This chain connects TRBV2 to TRBJ2-7; D remains ambiguous. The CDR3 totals 13 residues. Trimming stripped 4 bases from V and 3 bases from J, with 10 bases between. Germline CDR1 is SNHLY and CDR2 is FYNNEI. The CDR3 bases are TGTGCCAGCAGTGCATCTGCCCACTACGAGCAGTACTTC. It yields the protein CASSASAHYEQYF.

This clone was counted a single time. The rearrangement joins TRBV5-1 to TRBJ2-7, with no clear D. V gave up 0 bases and J gave up 5 bases, with 15 bases separating them. Germline V lookup: CDR1 SGHRS, CDR2 YFSETQ. The CDR3 length is 15 residues. The CDR3 sequence is CASSLGETRQDEQYF. Written as DNA, the CDR3 is TGCGCCAGCAGCTTGGGTGAGACACGCCAGGACGAGCAGTACTTC.

The chain carries TRBV7-2 and TRBJ1-1; D is perhaps TRBD1 (6 bases). The CDR3 length is 15 residues. CDR1 SGHTA and CDR2 FQGNSA come from the germline V gene. Trimming took 1 base from V and 5 from J, leaving 14 bases between them. In DNA form, the CDR3 reads TGTGCCAGCAGCTTAGTGCTTGGGGGCGCGACTGAAGCTTTCTTT. Translation gives CASSLVLGGATEAFF.

This clone was found once. The chain links TRBV14 to TRBJ2-3, with D maybe TRBD2 (6 bases). There are 17 residues in the CDR3. V was shortened by 2 bases and J by 0 bases, with 15 bases between the two germline ends. Germline values: CDR1 SGHDN, CDR2 FVKESK. The CDR3 region has the DNA TGTGCCAGCAGCCAAATATCCGGGACTTACAGCACAGATACGCAGTATTTT. It yields the protein CASSQISGTYSTDTQYF.

The chain carries TRBV5-6 and TRBJ1-6; D unclear. CDR1 SGHDT and CDR2 YYEEEE come from the germline V gene. Trimming took 4 bases from V and 6 from J, leaving 14 bases between them. CDR3 length equals 15 residues. The CDR3 is CASSRGPAFNSPLHF. Here the CDR3 DNA reads TGTGCCAGCAGCCGAGGACCGGCTTTTAATTCACCCCTCCACTTT.

This clone was observed once. V usage is TRBV7-9 and J usage is TRBJ1-5; D is possibly TRBD1 (5 bases). Germline CDR1 reads SEHNR; CDR2 reads FQNEAQ (reference sequence). Deletions cut 5 bases from V and 9 bases from J, with 23 bases between. The CDR3 is 16 residues long. In nucleotides, the CDR3 is TGTGCCAGCAGCCCCCAGGGCGGAGGGAAGATCGGGCCCCAGCATTTT. Translation gives CASSPQGGGKIGPQHF. Full variable domain (rest looked up from reference TRBV7-9 and TRBJ1-5): DTGVSQNPRHKITKRGQNVTFRCDPISEHNRLYWYRQTLGQGPEFLTYFQNEAQLEKSRLLSDRFSAERPKGSFSTLEIQRTEQGDSAMYLCASSPQGGGKIGPQHFGDGTRLSIL.

V and J are TRBV25-1 and TRBJ1-3; 8 bases line up with TRBD1. The germline CDR1 and CDR2 sequences are MGHDK and SYGVNS. CDR3 size: 15 residues. V was clipped by 2 bases and J by 3 bases; unmatched bases: 3. The CDR3 sequence: CASSEQGAFGNTIYF. CDR3 coding DNA: TGTGCCAGCAGTGAACAGGGGGCTTTTGGAAACACCATATATTTT.

The chain carries TRBV2 and TRBJ1-2, with unresolved D. Germline lookup yields CDR1 SNHLY and CDR2 FYNNEI. The CDR3 length is 13 residues. V was cut by 4 bases and J by 5 bases, with 11 bases left in between. The CDR3 bases are TGTGCCAGCAGTGGGACGGGCTCGTATGGCTACACCTTC. This translates into CASSGTGSYGYTF.

The chain joins TRBV2 to TRBJ1-3; D is unresolved. CDR1 SNHLY and CDR2 FYNNEI come from the germline V gene. CDR3 length: 14 residues. V was pared by 1 base and J by 1 base, with 5 bases between. The CDR3 loop reads CASSEGVSGNTIYF. The CDR3 bases are TGTGCCAGCAGTGAAGGAGTGTCTGGAAACACCATATATTTT.

The J gene is TRBJ2-7, the V gene TRBV10-3; unclear D gene. From germline, CDR1 is ENHRY and CDR2 SYGVKD. CDR3 length equals 16 residues. The V end lost 0 bases, the J end lost 2 bases, and 14 bases lay between the germline ends. CDR3 in amino acids: CAISESPDGEPYEQYF. For the CDR3, the DNA is TGTGCCATCAGTGAGTCTCCGGACGGTGAGCCCTACGAGCAGTACTTC.

The chain couples TRBV7-9 to TRBJ1-1; D remains unclear. Deletions cut 5 bases from V and 1 base from J, with 14 bases between. Per germline, CDR1 SEHNR and CDR2 FQNEAQ (reference sequence). The CDR3 spans 15 residues. The CDR3: CASSGGYGSNTEAFF. As DNA, the CDR3 is TGTGCCAGCAGCGGCGGTTATGGGTCGAACACTGAAGCTTTCTTT. The full variable domain, in which reference TRBV7-9 and TRBJ1-1 provide the parts outside the CDR3, is DTGVSQNPRHKITKRGQNVTFRCDPISEHNRLYWYRQTLGQGPEFLTYFQNEAQLEKSRLLSDRFSAERPKGSFSTLEIQRTEQGDSAMYLCASSGGYGSNTEAFFGQGTRLTVV.

The genes are TRBV7-2 and TRBJ2-1; D might be TRBD2 (5 bases). V lost 5 bases to trimming and J lost 3 bases, with 14 bases between them. From germline, CDR1 is SGHTA and CDR2 FQGNSA. This CDR3 comprises 15 residues. For the CDR3, the DNA is TGTGCCAGCAGCCAACAGCGGTCCGTCTACAATGAGCAGTTCTTC. The encoded protein is CASSQQRSVYNEQFF.

This chain uses TRBV4-1 with TRBJ2-3, with D tentatively TRBD2 (6 bases). The CDR3 runs to 17 residues. CDR1 is MGHRA and CDR2 is YSYEKL in the germline V gene. Trimming stripped 0 bases from V and 2 bases from J, with 15 bases between. The CDR3 spells CASSQEWPAGPTDTQYF. The DNA of the CDR3 is TGCGCCAGCAGCCAAGAGTGGCCAGCGGGTCCCACAGATACGCAGTATTTT.

This rearrangement joins TRBV6-5 to TRBJ2-1, with no clear D. This CDR3 spans 11 amino acids. Germline V gene data show CDR1 as MNHEY and CDR2 as SVGAGI. The CDR3 spells CAVLTYNEQFF. The CDR3 DNA reads as TGTGCGGTCCTGACCTACAATGAGCAGTTCTTC.

The V call is TRBV21-1, the J call TRBJ2-1; the D call of TRBD2 is as the table states it, not checked on the DNA. TRBV21-1 is a listed pseudogene. The CDR3 is made up of 21 amino acids. The CDR3 spells CASSKEIPLAGGPGSYNEQFF. In DNA, the CDR3 is TGTGCCAGCAGCAAAGAGATTCCCTTAGCGGGAGGCCCCGGCTCCTACAATGAGCAGTTCTTC.

This chain links TRBV5-1 with TRBJ2-7; TRBD1 agrees at 10 bases. The CDR3 sequence is 14 residues long. V gave up 4 bases and J gave up 2 bases; unmatched junction bases: 3. CDR1 and CDR2 (germline): SGHRS, YFSETQ. The chain's CDR3 is CASSAGTGAYEQYF. The CDR3 coding sequence is TGCGCCAGCAGCGCCGGGACAGGGGCCTACGAGCAGTACTTC.

The chain has TRBV4-1 and TRBJ1-2; TRBD1 matches at 7 bases. Germline V CDR1 and CDR2: MGHRA, YSYEKL. The V segment lost 1 base and the J segment 10 bases; nucleotides outside the gene matches: 9. The CDR3 is made up of 14 amino acids. The DNA of the CDR3 is TGCGCCAGCAGCCAAGTTGGAGGGACAGTCGACTACACCTTC. Translation: CASSQVGGTVDYTF.

This rearrangement joins TRBV7-9 to TRBJ1-4; D call uncertain. Trimming left V 5 bases short and J 8 bases short, with 15 bases between. The CDR3 is 14 amino acids. The germline gives CDR1 SEHNR, CDR2 FQNEAQ (reference sequence). CDR3 protein: CASSTPVEAEKLFF. The CDR3 nucleotides are TGTGCCAGCAGCACCCCGGTCGAGGCGGAAAAACTGTTTTTT.

This clone was observed a few times. V and J are TRBV15 and TRBJ2-4; D gene uncertain. The V end lost 0 bases, the J end lost 1 base, and 19 bases lay between the germline ends. The V gene's germline CDR1 is LNHNV and CDR2 YYDKDF (reference sequence). This CDR3 is built from 19 residues. CDR3 protein: CATSREPSLLPEAKNIQYF. CDR3 sequence (DNA): TGTGCCACCAGCAGAGAACCTTCCCTCTTACCTGAGGCCAAAAACATTCAGTACTTC.

J is TRBJ1-1 and V is TRBV12-5; TRBD1 might be the D (5 bases). This CDR3 region has 16 residues. The ends were cut back, 3 bases at V and 4 bases at J, with 18 bases in the middle. CDR1 is LGHNT and CDR2 is FRNRAP in the germline V gene. CDR3 coding DNA: TGTGCTAGTGGTTTAGGTGTGGCAGGGCCGGTCACTGAAGCTTTCTTT. This sequence encodes CASGLGVAGPVTEAFF. The complete variable domain, with remaining parts taken from reference TRBV12-5 and TRBJ1-1, reads DARVTQTPRHKVTEMGQEVTMRCQPILGHNTVFWYRQTMMQGLELLAYFRNRAPLDDSGMPKDRFSAEMPDATLATLKIQPSEPRDSAVYFCASGLGVAGPVTEAFFGQGTRLTVV.

This chain joins TRBV19 and TRBJ2-7; the match to TRBD1 covers 9 bases. Germline values: CDR1 LNHDA, CDR2 SQIVND (reference sequence). The length of the CDR3 is 13 residues. Trimming took 7 bases from V and 5 from J; bases not matched to a gene: 6. The CDR3 loop reads CASMGQGFHEQYF. The CDR3 DNA follows: TGTGCCAGTATGGGACAGGGCTTTCACGAGCAGTACTTC.

The rearrangement uses TRBV10-3 and TRBJ2-7; 8 bases agree with TRBD1. The CDR3 has 16 residues. In germline, CDR1 is ENHRY, CDR2 SYGVKD. V shed 3 bases, J shed 3 bases, and the junction held 10 bases outside the gene matches. The CDR3 region is CAISDGQGYRVYEQYF. CDR3 nucleotide sequence: TGTGCCATCAGTGATGGACAGGGCTACAGGGTCTACGAGCAGTACTTC.

The V call is TRBV9, the J call TRBJ1-1; TRBD1 matches at 7 bases. CDR1 SGDLS and CDR2 YYNGEE come from the germline V gene. Trimming removed 4 bases from V and 6 bases from J; junction bases left unmatched: 9. This CDR3 is 14 amino acids long. The CDR3 region is CASSQTGSSPEAFF. CDR3 bases: TGTGCCAGCAGCCAGACAGGGTCTAGCCCTGAAGCTTTCTTT.

J is TRBJ2-7 and V is TRBV27, with TRBD1 matching over 11 bases. CDR1 is MNHEY and CDR2 is SMNVEV in the germline V gene (reference sequence). With 0 bases clipped from V and 2 bases from J, the junction kept 3 bases outside the gene matches. The CDR3 extends over 16 amino acids. CDR3 protein: CASSLSGQGVPYEQYF. The CDR3 bases are TGTGCCAGCAGTTTATCGGGACAGGGGGTACCCTACGAGCAGTACTTC.

The rearrangement joins TRBV5-4 to TRBJ1-4; D not certain. Trimming took 4 bases from V and 12 from J, leaving 13 bases between them. This CDR3 comprises 12 residues. Germline lookup yields CDR1 SGHNT and CDR2 YYREEE (reference sequence). CDR3 loop: CASSPRHGELFF. The CDR3 DNA is TGTGCCAGCAGCCCTCGGCATGGGGAACTGTTTTTT.